This T cell receptor (beta chain) was sequenced for a study of blood T cell repertoires in COVID-19. Assay used: immunoSEQ multiplex PCR; TCRdb lists only in-frame clones, some missing. The table lists approximately 400,000 clones, about nine tenths of them singletons. The V gene end was trimmed by 5 bases and the J gene end by 7 bases; junction bases not matched to a gene: 9. The CDR3 contains 15 residues. CDR1 is MDHEN, CDR2 SYDVKM, per germline. The origin of this receptor is a woman aged 40 to 50 who had been exposed to COVID-19. The sequenced sample consisted of PBMCs or T cells enriched from blood (not recorded which). The chain recombines TRBV28 with TRBJ1-4; 8 nucleotides agree with TRBD1. The CDR3 DNA reads TGTGCCAGCAGTCCCTTGACAGGGGCGGGTGAAAAACTGTTTTTT. It encodes CASSPLTGAGEKLFF.